Listed below are T cell receptor beta chains from one sample, sequenced in a study of T cell responses to AZD1222 COVID-19 vaccine. Some clones are missing from TCRdb's copy, which holds only in-frame ones; the method was immunoSEQ multiplex PCR. The sample consists of approximately 67,000 clones, around 80% of them appearing once. The input for sequencing was peripheral blood, taken on day 0 of AZD1222 vaccination. The receptors come from an adult in good health. Both conserved end residues are part of each CDR3. The order of the fields is V gene, D gene, clone size, J gene, CDR3 protein, CDR3 DNA. D genes are given only for firm matches. The size field is filled for only some rows; it gives once, few, many or a size class.

>TRBV28|-|few|TRBJ2-7
CASIKQGIREQYF
TGTGCCAGCATCAAACAGGGTATACGGGAGCAGTACTTC
>TRBV7-3|TRBD1|-|TRBJ1-6
CASSHATGPLHF
TGTGCCAGCAGCCACGCGACAGGGCCCCTCCACTTT
>TRBV4-3|-|-|TRBJ1-1
CASSQGGSIEAFF
TGCGCCAGCAGCCAAGGGGGTTCAATTGAAGCTTTCTTT
>TRBV7-8|-|-|TRBJ1-1
CASSLALTGEAFF
TGTGCCAGCAGCTTAGCGCTTACTGGCGAAGCTTTCTTT
>TRBV7-2|TRBD1|-|TRBJ1-1
CASSLKGTGEVNTEAFF
TGTGCCAGCAGCTTAAAAGGGACAGGTGAGGTGAACACTGAAGCTTTCTTT
>TRBV24-1|-|once|TRBJ2-2
CATSDLERGSGELFF
TGTGCCACCAGTGATTTGGAAAGGGGCTCCGGGGAGCTGTTTTTT
>TRBV6-5|-|-|TRBJ2-5
CASSPRVGAGETQYF
TGTGCCAGCAGCCCAAGAGTAGGGGCGGGAGAGACCCAGTACTTC
>TRBV9|TRBD1|-|TRBJ1-6
CASSSGQAGSPLHF
TGTGCCAGCAGCTCAGGACAGGCAGGGTCACCCCTCCACTTT
>TRBV6-2/TRBV6-3|TRBD1|-|TRBJ1-2
CASSGGQLYGYTF
TGTGCCAGCAGTGGGGGACAGCTCTATGGCTACACCTTC
>TRBV7-9|TRBD1|-|TRBJ1-2
CASTHTDRAYGYTF
TGTGCCAGCACCCACACCGACAGGGCCTATGGCTACACCTTC
>TRBV12-3/TRBV12-4|-|-|TRBJ1-1
CASSSLTEAFF
TGTGCCAGCAGCTCCCTCACTGAAGCTTTCTTT
>TRBV5-1|TRBD1|once|TRBJ1-1
CASSLRGGEISSTEAFF
TGCGCCAGCAGCTTGAGAGGGGGCGAGATCTCTTCGACTGAAGCTTTCTTT
>TRBV6-5|TRBD1|-|TRBJ2-7
CASSYSTTGAYEQYF
TGTGCCAGCAGTTACTCGACGACAGGGGCCTACGAGCAGTACTTC
>TRBV19|-|-|TRBJ2-5
CASSIAGETQYF
TGTGCCAGTAGTATAGCAGGGGAGACCCAGTACTTC
>TRBV3-1/TRBV3-2|-|-|TRBJ1-2
CASSQNREGHGYTF
TGTGCCAGCAGCCAAAACAGGGAGGGGCATGGCTACACCTTC
>TRBV6-5|-|-|TRBJ1-1
CASSYVNGGKAFF
TGTGCCAGCAGTTATGTGAACGGAGGCAAAGCTTTCTTT
>TRBV7-3|-|-|TRBJ2-7
CASSLIREGVFYEQYF
TGTGCCAGCAGCTTAATCAGGGAAGGGGTATTTTACGAGCAGTACTTC